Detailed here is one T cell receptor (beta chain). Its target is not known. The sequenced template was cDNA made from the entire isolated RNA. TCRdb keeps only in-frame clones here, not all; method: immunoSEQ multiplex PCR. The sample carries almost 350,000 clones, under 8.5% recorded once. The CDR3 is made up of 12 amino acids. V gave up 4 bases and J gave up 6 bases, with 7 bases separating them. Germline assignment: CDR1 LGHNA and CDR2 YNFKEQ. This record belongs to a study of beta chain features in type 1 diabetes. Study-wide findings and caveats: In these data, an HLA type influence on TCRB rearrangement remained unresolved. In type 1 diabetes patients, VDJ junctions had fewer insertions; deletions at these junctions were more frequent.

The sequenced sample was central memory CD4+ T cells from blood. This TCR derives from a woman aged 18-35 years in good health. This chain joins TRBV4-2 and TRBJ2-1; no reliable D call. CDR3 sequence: CASSPTANEQFF. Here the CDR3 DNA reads TGTGCCAGCAGCCCTACGGCCAATGAGCAGTTCTTC.